This paragraph reports one T cell receptor (beta chain). The sample comes from a study of blood T cell repertoires in COVID-19. Study background: The United States, Italy and Spain supplied acute and convalescent COVID-19 samples.

Germline lookup yields CDR1 MGHRA and CDR2 YSYEKL. This CDR3 has 14 amino acids. V was shortened by 6 bases and J by 4 bases, with 12 bases between the two germline ends. In the study's own analysis: From reference gene primer amplification, estimates of nucleated cell counts were derived. TCRdb's copy holds only in-frame clones and misses some; the assay was immunoSEQ multiplex PCR. V and J calls and clone size are those listed in that table; D and trimming were worked out from the DNA. The data hold 55,000 to 70,000 clones, with just over 85% observed a single time. This clonotype originated in a woman in her fifties or sixties with COVID-19, enrolled during active disease. The chain joins TRBV4-1 to TRBJ2-2; no firm D call. What was sequenced was peripheral blood. CDR3 in amino acids: CASSVRVTTGELFF. CDR3 bases: TGCGCCAGCAGTGTTCGGGTAACCACCGGGGAGCTGTTTTTT.